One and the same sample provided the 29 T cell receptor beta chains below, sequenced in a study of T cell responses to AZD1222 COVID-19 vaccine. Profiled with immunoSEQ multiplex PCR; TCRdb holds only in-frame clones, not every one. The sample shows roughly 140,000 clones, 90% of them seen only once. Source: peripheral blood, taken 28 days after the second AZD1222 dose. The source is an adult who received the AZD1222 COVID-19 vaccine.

This CDR3 is CASSSIGPQHF. The CDR3 nucleotides read TGTGCCAGCAGTTCGATAGGGCCCCAGCATTTT. The rearrangement joins TRBV6-6 to TRBJ1-5; the D is unclear. Per germline, CDR1 MNHNY and CDR2 SVGAGI (reference sequence). This CDR3 region has 11 residues. V lost 4 bases to trimming and J lost 9 bases, with 7 bases between them.

The CDR3 region is CASSLGESYEQYF. The CDR3 coding sequence is TGTGCCAGCAGCTTAGGGGAGAGCTACGAGCAGTACTTC. The V gene is TRBV11-3, the J gene TRBJ2-7, with a tentative D call TRBD2 (5 bases). The CDR3 has 13 amino acids. V was cut by 1 base and J by 3 bases, with 7 bases left in between. Germline V gene lookup returns CDR1 SGHNT and CDR2 YENEEA.

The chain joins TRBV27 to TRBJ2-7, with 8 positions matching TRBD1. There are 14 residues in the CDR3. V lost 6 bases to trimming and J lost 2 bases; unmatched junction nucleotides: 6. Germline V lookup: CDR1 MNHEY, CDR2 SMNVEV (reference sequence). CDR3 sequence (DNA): TGTGCCAGCAGGGAAGGACAGGGCGCCTACGAGCAGTACTTC. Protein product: CASREGQGAYEQYF.

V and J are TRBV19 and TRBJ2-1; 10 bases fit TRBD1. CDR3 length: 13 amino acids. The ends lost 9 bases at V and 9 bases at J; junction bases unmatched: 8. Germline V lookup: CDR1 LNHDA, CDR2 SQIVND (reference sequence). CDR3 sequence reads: CASRDRGLGEQFF. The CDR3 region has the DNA TGTGCCAGCCGGGACAGGGGTCTAGGTGAGCAGTTCTTC.

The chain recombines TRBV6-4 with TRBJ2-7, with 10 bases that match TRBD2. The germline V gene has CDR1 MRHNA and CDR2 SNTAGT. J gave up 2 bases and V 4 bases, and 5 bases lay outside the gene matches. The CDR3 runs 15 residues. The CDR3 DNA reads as TGTGCCAGCAGTGTCGAAGCGGGGGGGACCTACGAGCAGTACTTC. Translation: CASSVEAGGTYEQYF.

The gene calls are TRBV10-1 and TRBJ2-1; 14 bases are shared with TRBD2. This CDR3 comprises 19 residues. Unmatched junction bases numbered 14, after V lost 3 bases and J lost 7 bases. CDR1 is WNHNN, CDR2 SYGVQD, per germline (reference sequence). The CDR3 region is CASSDNAPGLAGVRNEQFF. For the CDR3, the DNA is TGCGCCAGCAGTGATAATGCCCCGGGACTAGCGGGAGTGAGGAATGAGCAGTTCTTC.

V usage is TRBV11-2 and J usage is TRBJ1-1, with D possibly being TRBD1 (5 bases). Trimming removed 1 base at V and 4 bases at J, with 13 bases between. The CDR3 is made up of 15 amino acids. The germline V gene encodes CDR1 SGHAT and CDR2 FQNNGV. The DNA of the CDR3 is TGTGCCAGCAGCTTAGCAGCAGGGACGGGCACTGAAGCTTTCTTT. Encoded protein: CASSLAAGTGTEAFF. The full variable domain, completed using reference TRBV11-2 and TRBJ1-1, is EAGVAQSPRYKIIEKRQSVAFWCNPISGHATLYWYQQILGQGPKLLIQFQNNGVVDDSQLPKDRFSAERLKGVDSTLKIQPAKLEDSAVYLCASSLAAGTGTEAFFGQGTRLTVV.

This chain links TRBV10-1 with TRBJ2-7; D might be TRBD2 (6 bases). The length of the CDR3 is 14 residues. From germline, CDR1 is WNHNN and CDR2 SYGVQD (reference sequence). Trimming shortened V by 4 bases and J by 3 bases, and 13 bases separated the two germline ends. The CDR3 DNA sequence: TGCGCCAGCAGTGCGCGGGACTCATACTACGAGCAGTACTTC. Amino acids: CASSARDSYYEQYF.

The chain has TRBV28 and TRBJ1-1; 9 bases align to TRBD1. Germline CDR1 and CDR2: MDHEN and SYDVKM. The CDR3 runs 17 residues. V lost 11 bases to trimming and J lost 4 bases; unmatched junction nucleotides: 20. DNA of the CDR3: TGTGCCGTAAATCCCACGGGACAGGGCTTAGTAGGCACTGAAGCTTTCTTT. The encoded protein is CAVNPTGQGLVGTEAFF.

CDR3 nucleotides: TGTGCCAGCAGTTATGGGACTAGTTATGGAGATGAGCAGTTCTTC. It translates to CASSYGTSYGDEQFF. V and J are TRBV6-5 and TRBJ2-1, with 8 nucleotides matching TRBD2. V gave up 3 bases and J gave up 8 bases; unmatched junction bases: 9. This CDR3 region has 15 residues. Germline CDR1 is MNHEY and CDR2 is SVGAGI.

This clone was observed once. CDR3 coding DNA: TGTGCCAGCAGTAAAATGGGGGATGACACCGGTGAGCAGTTCTTC. Translated: CASSKMGDDTGEQFF. The rearrangement uses TRBV5-4 and TRBJ2-1; D may be TRBD1 or TRBD2 (5 bases each). The germline V and J ends were trimmed by 5 bases and 9 bases, with 21 bases remaining between them. Germline V gives CDR1 SGHNT, CDR2 YYREEE (reference sequence). The CDR3 loop spans 15 amino acids.

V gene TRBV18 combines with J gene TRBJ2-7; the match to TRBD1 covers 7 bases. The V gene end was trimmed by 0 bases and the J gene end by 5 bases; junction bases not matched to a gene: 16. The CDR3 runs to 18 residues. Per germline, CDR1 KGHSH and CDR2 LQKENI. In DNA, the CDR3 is TGTGCCAGCTCACCACCTCCTCCGCAGACAGGGCTATCCGACGAGCAGTACTTC. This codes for CASSPPPPQTGLSDEQYF.

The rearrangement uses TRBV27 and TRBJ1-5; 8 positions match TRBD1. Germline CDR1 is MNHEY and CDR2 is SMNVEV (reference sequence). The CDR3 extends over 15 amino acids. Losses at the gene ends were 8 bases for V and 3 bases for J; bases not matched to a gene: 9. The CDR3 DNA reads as TGTGCCAGCTCTCCAGGGGGCGCGTTCAATCAGCCCCAGCATTTT. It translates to CASSPGGAFNQPQHF.

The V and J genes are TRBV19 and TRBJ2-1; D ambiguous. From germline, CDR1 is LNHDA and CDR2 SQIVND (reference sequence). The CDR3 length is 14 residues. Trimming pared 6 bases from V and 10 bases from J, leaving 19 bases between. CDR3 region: CASSIRAPDGEQFF. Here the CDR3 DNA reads TGTGCCAGTAGCATCCGGGCCCCAGACGGCGAGCAGTTCTTC. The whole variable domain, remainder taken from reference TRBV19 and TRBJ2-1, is DGGITQSPKYLFRKEGQNVTLSCEQNLNHDAMYWYRQDPGQGLRLIYYSQIVNDFQKGDIAEGYSVSREKKESFPLTVTSAQKNPTAFYLCASSIRAPDGEQFFGPGTRLTVL.

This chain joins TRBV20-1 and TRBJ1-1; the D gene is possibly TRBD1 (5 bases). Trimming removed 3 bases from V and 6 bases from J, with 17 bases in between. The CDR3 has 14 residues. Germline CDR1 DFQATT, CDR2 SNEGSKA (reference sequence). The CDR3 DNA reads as TGCAGTGCTAGTTCGCCGGGGCCCCCCCCTGAAGCTTTCTTT. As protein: CSASSPGPPPEAFF.

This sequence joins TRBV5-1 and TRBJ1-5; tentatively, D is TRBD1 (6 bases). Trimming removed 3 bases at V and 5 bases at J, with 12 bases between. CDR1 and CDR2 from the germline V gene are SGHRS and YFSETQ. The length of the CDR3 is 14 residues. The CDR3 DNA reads TGCGCCAGCAGCTCCCAGGGGAGGGATCAGCCCCAGCATTTT. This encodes CASSSQGRDQPQHF.

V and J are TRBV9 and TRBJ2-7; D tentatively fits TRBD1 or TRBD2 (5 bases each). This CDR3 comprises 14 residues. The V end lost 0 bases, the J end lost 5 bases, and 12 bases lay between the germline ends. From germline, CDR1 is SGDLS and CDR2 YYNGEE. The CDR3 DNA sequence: TGTGCCAGCAGCGTAGGGGACCTCAAGGACGAGCAGTACTTC. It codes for CASSVGDLKDEQYF.

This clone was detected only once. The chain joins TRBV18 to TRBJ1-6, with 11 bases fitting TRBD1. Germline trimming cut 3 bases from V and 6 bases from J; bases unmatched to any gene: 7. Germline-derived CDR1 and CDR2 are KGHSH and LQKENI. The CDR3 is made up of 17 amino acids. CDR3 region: CASSPGTGGRINSPLHF. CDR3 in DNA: TGTGCCAGCTCACCTGGGACAGGGGGAAGAATTAATTCACCCCTCCACTTT.

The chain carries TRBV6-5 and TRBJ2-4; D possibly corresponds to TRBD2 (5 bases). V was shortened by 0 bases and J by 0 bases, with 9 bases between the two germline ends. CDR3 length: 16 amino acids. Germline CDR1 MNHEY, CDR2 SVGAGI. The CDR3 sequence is CASSYSAGLAKNIQYF. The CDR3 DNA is TGTGCCAGCAGTTACTCGGCGGGTCTAGCCAAAAACATTCAGTACTTC.

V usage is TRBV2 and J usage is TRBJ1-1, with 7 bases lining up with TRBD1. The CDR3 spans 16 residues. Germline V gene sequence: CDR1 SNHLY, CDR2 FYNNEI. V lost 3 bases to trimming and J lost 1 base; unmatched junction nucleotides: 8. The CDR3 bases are TGTGCCAGCAGTGATCGGGACAGCGGACAGAACACTGAAGCTTTCTTT. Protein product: CASSDRDSGQNTEAFF. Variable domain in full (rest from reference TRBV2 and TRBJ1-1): EPEVTQTPSHQVTQMGQEVILRCVPISNHLYFYWYRQILGQKVEFLVSFYNNEISEKSEIFDDQFSVERPDGSNFTLKIRSTKLEDSAMYFCASSDRDSGQNTEAFFGQGTRLTVV.

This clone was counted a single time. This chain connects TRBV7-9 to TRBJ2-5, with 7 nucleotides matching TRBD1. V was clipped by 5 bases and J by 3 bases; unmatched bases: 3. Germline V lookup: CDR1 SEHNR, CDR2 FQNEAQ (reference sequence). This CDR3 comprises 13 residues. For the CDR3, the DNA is TGTGCCAGCAGCCCGGGACAGAAAGAGACCCAGTACTTC. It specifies CASSPGQKETQYF. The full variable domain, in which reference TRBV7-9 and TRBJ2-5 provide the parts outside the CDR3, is DTGVSQNPRHKITKRGQNVTFRCDPISEHNRLYWYRQTLGQGPEFLTYFQNEAQLEKSRLLSDRFSAERPKGSFSTLEIQRTEQGDSAMYLCASSPGQKETQYFGPGTRLLVL.

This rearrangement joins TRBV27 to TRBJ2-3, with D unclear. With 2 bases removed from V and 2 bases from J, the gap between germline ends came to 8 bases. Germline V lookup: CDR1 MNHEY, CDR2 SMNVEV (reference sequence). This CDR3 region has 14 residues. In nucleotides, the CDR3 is TGTGCCAGCAGTTTACAGACCACCACAGATACGCAGTATTTT. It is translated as CASSLQTTTDTQYF.

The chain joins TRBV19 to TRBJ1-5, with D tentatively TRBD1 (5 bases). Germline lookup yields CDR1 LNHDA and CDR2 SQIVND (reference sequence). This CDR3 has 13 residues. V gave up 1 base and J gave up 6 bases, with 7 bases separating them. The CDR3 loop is CASSIVRGQPQHF. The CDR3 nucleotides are TGTGCCAGTAGTATAGTGAGGGGTCAGCCCCAGCATTTT.

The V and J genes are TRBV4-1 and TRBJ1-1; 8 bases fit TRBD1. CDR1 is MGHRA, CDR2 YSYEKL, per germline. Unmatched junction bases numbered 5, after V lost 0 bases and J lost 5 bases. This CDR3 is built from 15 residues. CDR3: CASSQEDRVGTEAFF. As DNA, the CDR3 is TGCGCCAGCAGCCAAGAGGACAGGGTAGGTACTGAAGCTTTCTTT.

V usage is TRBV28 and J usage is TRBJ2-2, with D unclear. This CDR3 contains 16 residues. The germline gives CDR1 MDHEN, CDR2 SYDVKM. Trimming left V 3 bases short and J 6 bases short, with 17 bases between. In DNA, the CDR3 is TGTGCCAGCAGTTTGACGGGCCTAGGCGCGCCCGGGGAGCTGTTTTTT. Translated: CASSLTGLGAPGELFF.

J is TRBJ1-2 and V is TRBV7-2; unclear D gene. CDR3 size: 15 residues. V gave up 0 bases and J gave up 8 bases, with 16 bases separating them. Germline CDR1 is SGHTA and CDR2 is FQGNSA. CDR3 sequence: CASSLARTGLFGYTF. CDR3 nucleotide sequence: TGTGCCAGCAGCTTAGCCCGGACCGGCCTTTTCGGCTACACCTTC.

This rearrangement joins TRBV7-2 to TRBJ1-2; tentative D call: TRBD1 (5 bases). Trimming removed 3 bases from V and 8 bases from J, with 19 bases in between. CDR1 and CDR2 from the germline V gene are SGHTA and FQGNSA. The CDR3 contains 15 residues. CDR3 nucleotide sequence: TGTGCCAGCAGCTTGAGACAGTCGTTAGGGCGGGGCTACACCTTC. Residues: CASSLRQSLGRGYTF. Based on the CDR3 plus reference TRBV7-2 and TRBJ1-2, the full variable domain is GAGVSQSPSNKVTEKGKDVELRCDPISGHTALYWYRQSLGQGLEFLIYFQGNSAPDKSGLPSDRFSAERTGGSVSTLTIQRTQQEDSAVYLCASSLRQSLGRGYTFGSGTRLTVV.

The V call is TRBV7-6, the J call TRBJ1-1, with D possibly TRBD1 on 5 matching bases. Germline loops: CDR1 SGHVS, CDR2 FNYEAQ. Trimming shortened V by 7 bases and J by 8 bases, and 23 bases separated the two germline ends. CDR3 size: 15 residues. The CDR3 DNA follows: TGTGCCAGCAACCCCCCCGGGAGGGGACCATCGGAAGCTTTCTTT. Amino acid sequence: CASNPPGRGPSEAFF.

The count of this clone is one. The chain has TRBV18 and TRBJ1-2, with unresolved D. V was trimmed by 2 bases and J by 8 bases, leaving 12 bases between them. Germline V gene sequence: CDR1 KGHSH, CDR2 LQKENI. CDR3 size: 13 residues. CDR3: CASSPWSREGYTF. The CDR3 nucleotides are TGTGCCAGCTCACCATGGTCTCGAGAGGGCTACACCTTC. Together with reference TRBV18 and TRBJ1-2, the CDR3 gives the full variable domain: NAGVMQNPRHLVRRRGQEARLRCSPMKGHSHVYWYRQLPEEGLKFMVYLQKENIIDESGMPKERFSAEFPKEGPSILRIQQVVRGDSAAYFCASSPWSREGYTFGSGTRLTVV.